This entry describes one T cell receptor (beta chain). The target antigen is unknown. The CDR3 is 14 amino acids. Per germline, CDR1 DFQATT and CDR2 SNEGSKA (reference sequence). V lost 5 bases and J lost 3; bases outside the gene matches: 9. The sample is drawn from a study of T cells in Graves' hyperthyroidism and ophthalmopathy. Aged 18 to 65, the patients had hyperthyroidism that was newly diagnosed and had lasted under 2 months. Each diagnosis drew on symptoms, thyroxine, TRAb, thyroid ultrasound and orbital computed tomography findings. It was RNA transcripts that yielded the amplified TCR beta CDR3 regions. Primed by the HTBI set, a first-round RT-PCR was run on the TCR CDR3. TCRdb independently ran MiXCR on the multiplex PCR reads; one entry per CDR3 protein. This sample has some 400,000 distinct CDR3 sequences; around 14% occur once, and the top ten carry 9.5% to 12%. Study-wide findings and caveats: Blood also contained most expanded thyroid clonotypes above 0.001. Model predictions of ophthalmopathy came a median 6.5 months before onset.

This receptor was taken from a woman in her sixties with Graves' hyperthyroidism. The chain recombines TRBV20-1 with TRBJ1-2, with TRBD1 identical over 7 bases. Sequencing input: blood. Here the CDR3 DNA reads TGCAGTGCTTCAGGGGGGGTTGGTGACTATGGCTACACCTTC. The encoded protein is CSASGGVGDYGYTF.